The entry below describes one T cell receptor beta chain. Its antigen remains unknown. These data come from a study of OX40 agonist ivuxolimab in advanced cancers. Study-level findings and limits: Clonal expansion by week 6 occurred in CD4+ and CD8+ blood T cells (at 0.1 to 3.0 mg/kg). Researchers report that CD8+ T cells had, on average, more expanded clones than CD4+.

Sequenced by immunoSEQ multiplex PCR; TCRdb stores in-frame clones only, minus some. The repertoire holds approximately 68,000 clones, with around 93% as singletons. The V end lost 1 base, the J end lost 3 bases, and 10 bases lay between the germline ends. The germline V gene encodes CDR1 KGHSH and CDR2 LQKENI. The CDR3 has 14 amino acids. The TCR comes from an adult with an advanced solid tumor such as melanoma, head and neck, liver or kidney cancer. This chain connects TRBV18 to TRBJ2-7; the D gene is possibly TRBD2 (6 bases). The sequences come from CD4+ or CD8+ T cells sorted from blood, collected in a trial of the OX40 agonist ivuxolimab. The CDR3 sequence: CASSPRGRIYEQYF. CDR3 in DNA: TGTGCCAGCTCACCACGGGGGAGGATCTACGAGCAGTACTTC.